What follows are 9 T cell receptor beta chains derived from one specimen sequenced in a study of T-cell reconstitution after alpha-beta-depleted transplantation in children. The library targeted TCRbeta and was prepared with unique molecular identifiers. Each CDR3 protein gets one entry after TCRdb re-called the PCR reads with MiXCR. The data contain approximately 250,000 distinct CDR3 sequences, over 20% of them singletons. The sequencing here drew on PBMCs, taken before TCRalphabeta/CD19-depleted stem cell transplant. Receptors were obtained from a girl aged 2-10 years with Fanconi anemia, due to receive a stem cell transplant.

In this sample, this clonotype turned up many times. The chain couples TRBV12-3 or TRBV12-4 to TRBJ1-4; D is possibly TRBD1 (5 bases). This CDR3 has 12 amino acids. The germline V and J ends were trimmed by 7 bases and 7 bases, with 10 bases remaining between them. The CDR3 coding sequence is TGTGCCAGCACGGAGGGGCGTGAAAAACTGTTTTTT. Protein: CASTEGREKLFF.

This chain connects TRBV5-1 to TRBJ1-5, with no clear D. There are 13 residues in the CDR3. The germline V gene has CDR1 SGHRS and CDR2 YFSETQ. V lost 5 bases to trimming and J lost 5 bases, with 11 bases between them. In nucleotides, the CDR3 is TGCGCCAGCAGATCGGCAGAGGATCAGCCCCAGCATTTT. Residues: CASRSAEDQPQHF.

The sample holds a few counts of this clonotype. The junction does not match germline at one end; this may be a read error. In DNA form, the CDR3 reads TGTACCAGCAGTTTTAACTCTCCCTTTCTAGCGGGGGGGCACAATGAGCAGTTCTTC. This sequence encodes CTSSFNSPFLAGGHNEQFF. V and J are TRBV2 and TRBJ2-1; the match to TRBD2 covers 12 bases. The CDR3 spans 19 residues. Germline V gives CDR1 SNHLY, CDR2 FYNNEI.

The rearrangement joins TRBV28 to TRBJ1-2; TRBD1 is a possible D gene (5 bases). The CDR3 is 15 amino acids. CDR1 and CDR2 (germline): MDHEN, SYDVKM. Trimming removed 2 bases from V and 3 bases from J, with 13 bases in between. This chain's CDR3 is CASSLLQQGYYGYTF. The CDR3 coding sequence is TGTGCCAGCAGTTTACTCCAGCAGGGTTACTATGGCTACACCTTC.

This clonotype was observed many times. The chain recombines TRBV2 with TRBJ2-3; TRBD2 matches at 12 bases. Germline V gene data show CDR1 as SNHLY and CDR2 as FYNNEI. Trimming at V came to 6 bases and at J to 0 bases, leaving 10 bases not matched to a gene. CDR3 length: 18 residues. As DNA, the CDR3 is TGTGCCAGCAGCCCCCCTAGCGGGGGGGCCTTGAGCACAGATACGCAGTATTTT. Amino acid sequence: CASSPPSGGALSTDTQYF.

This sequence joins TRBV7-3 and TRBJ2-2; no reliable D call. CDR1 is SGHTA and CDR2 is FQGTGA in the germline V gene. The CDR3 is made up of 15 amino acids. Trimming cost V 4 bases and J 13 bases, with 22 bases left between them. The CDR3 here is CASSSKSDPRQRLFF. Written as DNA, the CDR3 is TGTGCCAGCAGCTCAAAATCCGACCCAAGACAAAGGCTGTTTTTT. The full variable domain, completed using reference TRBV7-3 and TRBJ2-2, is GAGVSQTPSNKVTEKGKYVELRCDPISGHTALYWYRQSLGQGPEFLIYFQGTGAADDSGLPNDRFFAVRPEGSVSTLKIQRTERGDSAVYLCASSSKSDPRQRLFFGEGSRLTVL.

This clonotype was observed many times. DNA of the CDR3: TGCAGCGTCCCCGGGACAGCCTCCTACGAGCAGTACTTC. Protein: CSVPGTASYEQYF. The chain recombines TRBV29-1 with TRBJ2-7, with TRBD1 identical over 7 bases. Germline values: CDR1 SQVTM, CDR2 ANQGSEA. The trim removed 6 bases at V and 0 bases at J, leaving 5 bases unmatched. The CDR3 is 13 amino acids.

V is TRBV24-1 and J is TRBJ2-5; TRBD1 agrees at 12 bases. The ends lost 3 bases at V and 7 bases at J; junction bases unmatched: 8. Germline loops: CDR1 KGHDR, CDR2 SFDVKD. This CDR3 has 16 residues. For the CDR3, the DNA is TGTGCCACCAGTGATACCCCGGGACAGGGGGCAGGGACCCAGTACTTC. Protein product: CATSDTPGQGAGTQYF.

Remarks on this clonotype: At one boundary the junction diverges from the germline segment, which might be a read error. CDR3 in amino acids: CARSYTGTNYGYTF. The CDR3 nucleotides are TGTGCCAGAAGTTATACAGGAACTAACTATGGCTACACCTTC. This sequence joins TRBV28 and TRBJ1-2, with a tentative D call TRBD1 (5 bases). CDR1 and CDR2 from the germline V gene are MDHEN and SYDVKM. The CDR3 is 14 amino acids.